Below are 27 T cell receptor beta chains sequenced from a single sample in a study of cytomegalovirus exposure and HLA in healthy donors. The PCR ran on 60 Vbeta and 13 Jbeta primers. The protocol was immunoSEQ multiplex PCR, while the TCRdb copy is restricted to in-frame clones and leaves out a portion. The sample has about 120,000 clones, about 81% seen once; the top ten hold less than 2%. Source material: PBMCs. These receptors were obtained from a man aged 35 to 55 in good health and CMV-seronegative.

The J gene is TRBJ2-1, the V gene TRBV30; no definite D call. The germline gives CDR1 GTSNPN, CDR2 SVGIG (reference sequence). Trimming shortened V by 2 bases and J by 7 bases, and 9 bases separated the two germline ends. The length of the CDR3 is 12 residues. CDR3: CAWSYNWNEQFF. The DNA for the CDR3 is TGTGCCTGGAGTTATAACTGGAATGAGCAGTTCTTC.

This clone occurred once. The rearrangement links TRBV5-1 to TRBJ1-2, with no clear D. There are 15 residues in the CDR3. The germline V gene encodes CDR1 SGHRS and CDR2 YFSETQ. Between the trimmed V and J ends, which lost 1 base and 3 bases, there was a span of 13 bases. The CDR3 spells CASSLYPGGDYGYTF. Here the CDR3 DNA reads TGCGCCAGCAGCTTGTATCCGGGAGGTGACTATGGCTACACCTTC.

This chain uses TRBV7-9 with TRBJ1-1; perhaps TRBD1 as D (5 bases). Trimming cost V 4 bases and J 8 bases, with 14 bases left between them. Germline loops: CDR1 SEHNR, CDR2 FQNEAQ (reference sequence). This CDR3 region has 13 residues. The CDR3 spells CASSSRGGNEAFF. DNA for the CDR3: TGTGCCAGCAGCTCCCGGGGCGGGAACGAAGCTTTCTTT. Together with reference TRBV7-9 and TRBJ1-1, the CDR3 gives the full variable domain: DTGVSQNPRHKITKRGQNVTFRCDPISEHNRLYWYRQTLGQGPEFLTYFQNEAQLEKSRLLSDRFSAERPKGSFSTLEIQRTEQGDSAMYLCASSSRGGNEAFFGQGTRLTVV.

The V call is TRBV5-4, the J call TRBJ2-2; D unresolved. V was cut by 1 base and J by 6 bases, with 13 bases left in between. The CDR3 contains 15 residues. The V gene's germline CDR1 is SGHNT and CDR2 YYREEE (reference sequence). The CDR3 protein is CASSLTQTVAGELFF. As DNA, the CDR3 is TGTGCCAGCAGCTTGACACAGACGGTCGCCGGGGAGCTGTTTTTT.

The chain recombines TRBV5-1 with TRBJ1-2; no reliable D call. CDR1 and CDR2 from the germline V gene are SGHRS and YFSETQ. Trimming shortened V by 0 bases and J by 3 bases, and 6 bases separated the two germline ends. CDR3 length equals 13 residues. The CDR3 DNA sequence: TGCGCCAGCAGCTTGGGCGGATACTATGGCTACACCTTC. Translation: CASSLGGYYGYTF. Using reference TRBV5-1 and TRBJ1-2 for the parts outside the CDR3, the full variable domain is KAGVTQTPRYLIKTRGQQVTLSCSPISGHRSVSWYQQTPGQGLQFLFEYFSETQRNKGNFPGRFSGRQFSNSRSEMNVSTLELGDSALYLCASSLGGYYGYTFGSGTRLTVV.

The rearrangement links TRBV19 to TRBJ1-5; D unclear. Trimming cost V 1 base and J 4 bases, with 11 bases left between them. Germline V gene lookup returns CDR1 LNHDA and CDR2 SQIVND (reference sequence). There are 15 residues in the CDR3. The CDR3 nucleotides read TGTGCCAGTAGTATAGGTCGGGGTCGGAATCAGCCCCAGCATTTT. It encodes CASSIGRGRNQPQHF.

The chain employs TRBV30 and TRBJ1-1; 9 positions agree with TRBD1. Germline CDR1 is GTSNPN and CDR2 is SVGIG (reference sequence). The CDR3 is 14 residues long. V lost 3 bases, J lost 1 base, and 3 bases stayed unmatched. This CDR3 reads CAWSGQGWNTEAFF. The CDR3 coding sequence is TGTGCCTGGAGCGGACAGGGGTGGAACACTGAAGCTTTCTTT.

This clone was detected only a few times. The V and J genes are TRBV7-6 and TRBJ2-2; 8 nucleotides match TRBD1. The CDR3 consists of 14 residues. The V gene's germline CDR1 is SGHVS and CDR2 FNYEAQ. The J segment lost 6 bases and the V segment lost 8 bases, leaving 8 bases of the junction unmatched. The CDR3, as DNA: TGTGCCAGCGGGGCAGGGGGCGCGTCCGGGGAGCTGTTTTTT. It codes for CASGAGGASGELFF.

This clone was observed a few times. This chain connects TRBV6-1 to TRBJ1-1; D is uncertain. The germline CDR1 and CDR2 sequences are MNHNS and SASEGT. V dropped 2 bases and J dropped 11 bases, with 15 bases sitting between them. The CDR3 consists of 13 residues. The chain's CDR3 is CASSEWQVPRAFF. The CDR3 DNA reads as TGTGCCAGCAGTGAATGGCAGGTCCCTCGGGCTTTCTTT.

The gene calls are TRBV6-1 and TRBJ2-3, with TRBD1 matching over 7 bases. The CDR3 consists of 12 residues. Germline V gene sequence: CDR1 MNHNS, CDR2 SASEGT. V dropped 11 bases and J dropped 7; count of bases not matched to a gene: 9. The CDR3: CAGSRDSNTQYF. CDR3 sequence (DNA): TGTGCCGGGTCCCGGGACAGCAATACGCAGTATTTT.

The chain couples TRBV6-5 to TRBJ2-7, with TRBD2 as a possible D gene (6 bases). V dropped 5 bases and J dropped 2 bases, with 10 bases sitting between them. From germline, CDR1 is MNHEY and CDR2 SVGAGI. The CDR3 spans 13 residues. CDR3 bases: TGTGCCAGCAGTCCCGGGGGTCCCTACGAGCAGTACTTC. It specifies CASSPGGPYEQYF.

The chain uses TRBV7-8 and TRBJ2-5, with D hard to call. The germline V gene encodes CDR1 SGHVS and CDR2 FQNEAQ. Trimming took 4 bases from V and 4 from J, leaving 7 bases between them. CDR3 length: 12 residues. Here the CDR3 DNA reads TGTGCCAGCAGCTCCCGTTTAGAGACCCAGTACTTC. Amino acids: CASSSRLETQYF.

The rearrangement links TRBV7-6 to TRBJ1-2; tentative D call: TRBD1 (5 bases). Germline V CDR1 and CDR2: SGHVS, FNYEAQ. The CDR3 sequence is 13 residues long. The V gene lost 3 bases and the J gene lost 6 bases, with 11 bases spanning the gap. DNA for the CDR3: TGTGCCAGCAGCTTGCAGGGTTGGGATGGCTACACCTTC. Translating it yields CASSLQGWDGYTF.

The chain links TRBV19 to TRBJ1-4, with TRBD1 as a possible D gene (6 bases). Germline CDR1 is LNHDA and CDR2 is SQIVND (reference sequence). The V end lost 7 bases, the J end lost 0 bases, and 15 bases lay between the germline ends. The CDR3 has 16 residues. The CDR3 bases are TGTGCCAGTACCCTGACAGGAACCGCAACTAATGAAAAACTGTTTTTT. Protein sequence: CASTLTGTATNEKLFF.

In its sample, this clone was seen a few times. The J gene is TRBJ1-5, the V gene TRBV19; D is uncertain. The CDR3 contains 12 residues. Trimming removed 2 bases from V and 7 bases from J, with 6 bases in between. Per germline, CDR1 LNHDA and CDR2 SQIVND (reference sequence). The CDR3 loop is CASSILGQPQHF. CDR3 sequence (DNA): TGTGCCAGTAGTATATTGGGCCAGCCCCAGCATTTT.

The J gene is TRBJ1-1, the V gene TRBV5-4; D possibly corresponds to TRBD1 (6 bases). The germline V and J ends were trimmed by 4 bases and 0 bases, with 16 bases remaining between them. The CDR3 covers 16 residues. Germline CDR1 and CDR2: SGHNT and YYREEE (reference sequence). The CDR3 here is CASSLNGGALNTEAFF. The CDR3 nucleotides read TGTGCCAGCAGCCTAAACGGGGGGGCCTTGAACACTGAAGCTTTCTTT.

The chain recombines TRBV7-2 with TRBJ2-5, with 7 bases identical to TRBD1. The CDR3 is made up of 14 amino acids. Per the germline V gene, CDR1 is SGHTA and CDR2 is FQGNSA. V lost 6 bases to trimming and J lost 5 bases; unmatched junction nucleotides: 9. Here the CDR3 DNA reads TGTGCCAGCAGTCTAGACAGGGAGAGGGAGACCCAGTACTTC. Its protein product is CASSLDRERETQYF. Supplemented by reference TRBV7-2 and TRBJ2-5, the full variable domain reads GAGVSQSPSNKVTEKGKDVELRCDPISGHTALYWYRQSLGQGLEFLIYFQGNSAPDKSGLPSDRFSAERTGGSVSTLTIQRTQQEDSAVYLCASSLDRERETQYFGPGTRLLVL.

This clone appeared once. This chain joins TRBV19 and TRBJ2-5; D is perhaps TRBD1 (6 bases). CDR1 is LNHDA, CDR2 SQIVND, per germline (reference sequence). The CDR3 consists of 18 residues. With 1 base removed from V and 5 bases from J, the gap between germline ends came to 23 bases. CDR3 protein: CASSIGGGTRGWGETQYF. The CDR3 coding sequence is TGTGCCAGTAGTATAGGAGGGGGAACCAGGGGCTGGGGGGAGACCCAGTACTTC.

This clone was counted a single time. The chain uses TRBV7-8 and TRBJ1-1; D may be TRBD1 (5 bases). CDR1 is SGHVS and CDR2 is FQNEAQ in the germline V gene. V was trimmed by 5 bases and J by 5 bases, leaving 15 bases between them. The CDR3 covers 14 residues. The CDR3 DNA follows: TGTGCCAGCAGCAAGCCTCCGGGGGGTACTGAAGCTTTCTTT. Translation gives CASSKPPGGTEAFF. Variable domain in full (rest from reference TRBV7-8 and TRBJ1-1): GAGVSQSPRYKVAKRGQDVALRCDPISGHVSLFWYQQALGQGPEFLTYFQNEAQLDKSGLPSDRFFAERPEGSVSTLKIQRTQQEDSAVYLCASSKPPGGTEAFFGQGTRLTVV.

This clone was found a few times. This chain connects TRBV5-1 to TRBJ2-7, with 13 bases fitting TRBD2. CDR3 size: 16 residues. Germline-derived CDR1 and CDR2 are SGHRS and YFSETQ. V shed 0 bases, J shed 6 bases, and the junction held 6 bases outside the gene matches. The DNA for the CDR3 is TGCGCCAGCAGCTTGGCGCGACTAGCGGGAGGTGGCGAGCAGTACTTC. Protein: CASSLARLAGGGEQYF.

This clone was found once. The gene calls are TRBV18 and TRBJ1-1, with no clear D. V was shortened by 1 base and J by 2 bases, with 2 bases between the two germline ends. The germline V gene has CDR1 KGHSH and CDR2 LQKENI. The CDR3 is 12 amino acids. CDR3 DNA sequence: TGTGCCAGCTCACCACTAAACACTGAAGCTTTCTTT. Protein product: CASSPLNTEAFF.

The chain is built from TRBV25-1 and TRBJ2-2, with 9 bases aligning to TRBD2. CDR1 is MGHDK, CDR2 SYGVNS, per germline. The CDR3 runs to 17 residues. The trim removed 0 bases at V and 4 bases at J, leaving 6 bases unmatched. CDR3 loop: CASSEYKLAGATGELFF. The CDR3 DNA reads TGTGCCAGCAGTGAATATAAACTAGCGGGTGCCACCGGGGAGCTGTTTTTT.

Note on this clone: Distinct nucleotide sequences in the sample also encode this CDR3. The V gene is TRBV5-4, the J gene TRBJ2-6; 8 nucleotides align to TRBD1. V gave up 3 bases and J gave up 0 bases; unmatched junction bases: 14. Germline CDR1 and CDR2: SGHNT and YYREEE (reference sequence). The CDR3 sequence is 20 residues long. The CDR3: CASSSPRGGTGRSGANVLTF. The CDR3, as DNA: TGTGCCAGCAGCTCCCCCCGTGGGGGGACAGGTCGCTCTGGGGCCAACGTCCTGACTTTC.

The CDR3: CASSAQGLTGELFF. DNA for the CDR3: TGTGCCAGCAGCGCACAGGGGCTCACCGGGGAGCTGTTTTTT. The genes are TRBV7-8 and TRBJ2-2; 7 bases align to TRBD1. Germline V lookup: CDR1 SGHVS, CDR2 FQNEAQ. Trimming at V came to 5 bases and at J to 4 bases, leaving 4 bases not matched to a gene. The CDR3 runs to 14 residues.

The gene calls are TRBV5-6 and TRBJ2-1; TRBD1 agrees at 10 bases. The CDR3 covers 15 residues. Germline V gene lookup returns CDR1 SGHDT and CDR2 YYEEEE. The V and J ends lost 4 bases and 8 bases, in that order; junction bases with no gene match: 9. The CDR3 DNA sequence: TGTGCCAGCAGCCTACCGGGACAGGGGAGCGATGAGCAGTTCTTC. This translates into CASSLPGQGSDEQFF. Supplemented by reference TRBV5-6 and TRBJ2-1, the full variable domain reads DAGVTQSPTHLIKTRGQQVTLRCSPKSGHDTVSWYQQALGQGPQFIFQYYEEEERQRGNFPDRFSGHQFPNYSSELNVNALLLGDSALYLCASSLPGQGSDEQFFGPGTRLTVL.

V usage is TRBV10-2 and J usage is TRBJ1-5; D might be TRBD1 (5 bases). CDR3 size: 12 residues. The germline CDR1 and CDR2 sequences are WSHSY and SAAADI. Between the trimmed V and J ends, which lost 6 bases and 4 bases, there was a span of 7 bases. CDR3 nucleotide sequence: TGCGCCAGCAGGGGGGGGAATCAGCCCCAGCATTTT. Its protein is CASRGGNQPQHF.

This clone has only a few counts. This chain uses TRBV10-3 with TRBJ2-5; 7 nucleotides line up with TRBD1. The J call may be mistaken, given a closer DNA end match to TRBJ2-7. The germline gives CDR1 ENHRY, CDR2 SYGVKD. The CDR3 has 13 residues. The chain's CDR3 is CAISTGQNYEQYF. The CDR3 bases are TGTGCCATCAGCACGGGACAGAACTACGAGCAGTACTTC.